The next 21 T cell receptor beta chains were all read from a single sample in a study of T-cell reconstitution after alpha-beta-depleted transplantation in children. Unique molecular identifiers tagged the TCRbeta library. MiXCR, applied by TCRdb to the PCR reads, yields one record per CDR3 protein. The sample consists of hundreds of thousands of distinct CDR3 sequences, about 23% of them appearing once. This specimen consisted of PBMCs, mostly from graft donor cells, obtained 360 days after TCRalphabeta/CD19-depleted stem cell transplant. Receptor source: a boy less than two years old who had a stem cell transplant for acute myeloid leukemia, so the T cells may come from the graft donor.

This clonotype showed up many times. This chain joins TRBV7-2 and TRBJ1-6, with a weak D call TRBD1 (6 bases). V gave up 0 bases and J gave up 0 bases, with 9 bases separating them. This CDR3 has 17 amino acids. The germline CDR1 and CDR2 sequences are SGHTA and FQGNSA. CDR3 sequence: CASSLAGASSYNSPLHF. CDR3 in DNA: TGTGCCAGCAGCTTAGCGGGGGCGAGCTCCTATAATTCACCCCTCCACTTT. The full variable domain, completed using reference TRBV7-2 and TRBJ1-6, is GAGVSQSPSNKVTEKGKDVELRCDPISGHTALYWYRQSLGQGLEFLIYFQGNSAPDKSGLPSDRFSAERTGGSVSTLTIQRTQQEDSAVYLCASSLAGASSYNSPLHFGNGTRLTVT.

This clonotype was detected a few times. This chain links TRBV12-3 or TRBV12-4 with TRBJ1-1; D ambiguous. The ends were cut back, 0 bases at V and 8 bases at J, with 4 bases in the middle. This CDR3 spans 11 amino acids. The CDR3 here is CASSLAWEAFF. CDR3 DNA sequence: TGTGCCAGCAGTTTAGCGTGGGAAGCTTTCTTT.

The chain uses TRBV12-5 and TRBJ2-1; 9 bases match TRBD1. V lost 2 bases, J lost 10 bases, and 9 bases stayed unmatched. Looked up from germline, CDR1 is LGHNT and CDR2 is FRNRAP. The CDR3 sequence is 15 residues long. The CDR3 protein is CASGLTPDRGREQFF. The CDR3 nucleotides are TGTGCTAGTGGTTTGACCCCGGACAGGGGCCGCGAGCAGTTCTTC.

This clonotype has at least ten counts. The chain joins TRBV7-2 to TRBJ1-1; TRBD1 is a possible D gene (6 bases). Germline V gene sequence: CDR1 SGHTA, CDR2 FQGNSA. This CDR3 is built from 14 residues. With 1 base removed from V and 3 bases from J, the gap between germline ends came to 9 bases. The CDR3 loop reads CASSLESGDTEAFF. CDR3 nucleotides: TGTGCCAGCAGCTTAGAATCAGGGGACACTGAAGCTTTCTTT.

This clonotype was counted between two and nine times. The gene calls are TRBV20-1 and TRBJ2-4; 12 bases align to TRBD2. The CDR3 is 15 residues long. Losses at the gene ends were 2 bases for V and 6 bases for J; bases not matched to a gene: 5. CDR1 is DFQATT, CDR2 SNEGSKA, per germline (reference sequence). In DNA, the CDR3 is TGCAGTGCTAGACTAGCGGGGGGGCCCGTAAACATTCAGTACTTC. This sequence encodes CSARLAGGPVNIQYF.

The genes are TRBV18 and TRBJ1-2; the D gene is possibly TRBD1 (5 bases). The V end lost 2 bases, the J end lost 8 bases, and 15 bases lay between the germline ends. This CDR3 is built from 14 residues. CDR1 and CDR2 (germline): KGHSH, LQKENI. The CDR3 bases are TGTGCCAGCTCACCATCAGGGACTGAAGGAGGCTACACCTTC. Its protein product is CASSPSGTEGGYTF.

This clonotype was picked up many times. The CDR3 loop reads CASTDWGGLDNEQFF. The CDR3 DNA reads as TGTGCCAGCACCGACTGGGGGGGCCTTGACAATGAGCAGTTCTTC. The V gene is TRBV6-1, the J gene TRBJ2-1; the D gene is possibly TRBD2 (7 bases). Germline loops: CDR1 MNHNS, CDR2 SASEGT. Trimming took off 7 bases at V and 5 bases at J, with 18 bases between the two ends. The CDR3 length is 15 residues.

This clonotype was seen many times. The CDR3 sequence is CASSLAQETQYF. In DNA form, the CDR3 reads TGTGCCAGCAGCTTAGCCCAAGAGACCCAGTACTTC. The chain uses TRBV7-9 and TRBJ2-5; unclear D gene. The CDR3 is 12 residues long. The germline V gene has CDR1 SEHNR and CDR2 FQNEAQ (reference sequence). V shed 0 bases and J shed 1 base, with 0 bases lying between them.

This rearrangement joins TRBV20-1 to TRBJ1-1, with D perhaps TRBD1 (5 bases). With 0 bases removed from V and 6 bases from J, the gap between germline ends came to 17 bases. Germline V CDR1 and CDR2: DFQATT, SNEGSKA (reference sequence). The CDR3 consists of 15 residues. This CDR3 reads CSARDLGTGDPEAFF. As DNA, the CDR3 is TGCAGTGCTAGAGATTTAGGGACCGGGGACCCTGAAGCTTTCTTT.

There are many counts of this clonotype. The genes are TRBV29-1 and TRBJ2-5; D is unclear. Germline assignment: CDR1 SQVTM and CDR2 ANQGSEA. V was pared by 6 bases and J by 3 bases, with 8 bases between. This CDR3 is 11 amino acids long. The CDR3: CSVAVKETQYF. The CDR3 DNA is TGCAGCGTCGCAGTAAAAGAGACCCAGTACTTC.

This chain uses TRBV29-1 with TRBJ2-7; TRBD1 is a possible D gene (6 bases). This CDR3 has 11 amino acids. Deletions cut 4 bases from V and 2 bases from J, with 6 bases between. Per the germline V gene, CDR1 is SQVTM and CDR2 is ANQGSEA. The CDR3 is CSVGTAYEQYV. The CDR3 DNA reads as TGCAGCGTTGGGACAGCCTACGAGCAGTACGTC.

This clonotype has ten or more counts. The chain recombines TRBV12-3 or TRBV12-4 with TRBJ2-3, with D possibly matching TRBD2 (5 bases). V was cut by 2 bases and J by 2 bases, with 14 bases left in between. This CDR3 spans 16 amino acids. CDR3 sequence: CASSLRRAQNTDTQYF. The DNA for the CDR3 is TGTGCCAGCAGTTTAAGGCGGGCCCAGAACACAGATACGCAGTATTTT.

The chain has TRBV20-1 and TRBJ2-2; D gene ambiguous. Per germline, CDR1 DFQATT and CDR2 SNEGSKA (reference sequence). This CDR3 has 14 residues. Trimming shortened V by 0 bases and J by 0 bases, and 5 bases separated the two germline ends. This CDR3 is CSARDLTNTGELFF. The CDR3 nucleotides read TGCAGTGCTAGAGATCTCACGAACACCGGGGAGCTGTTTTTT.

This chain connects TRBV12-3 or TRBV12-4 to TRBJ1-1; D is unresolved. With 2 bases removed from V and 5 bases from J, the gap between germline ends came to 9 bases. The CDR3 consists of 13 residues. CDR3 coding DNA: TGTGCCAGCAGTTTATCTGGGGAAACTGAAGCTTTCTTT. Translated: CASSLSGETEAFF.

This clonotype was observed at least ten times. This chain links TRBV3-1 with TRBJ1-5; D is unresolved. Germline CDR1 is LGHDT and CDR2 is YNNKEL (reference sequence). The CDR3 extends over 12 amino acids. Trimming removed 1 base at V and 7 bases at J, with 5 bases between. The CDR3 here is CASSQGTQPQHF. The DNA for the CDR3 is TGTGCCAGCAGCCAAGGCACCCAGCCCCAGCATTTT.

J is TRBJ2-5 and V is TRBV25-1, with D maybe TRBD1 (5 bases). The CDR3 has 13 residues. V gave up 6 bases and J gave up 1 base, with 9 bases separating them. Per the germline V gene, CDR1 is MGHDK and CDR2 is SYGVNS. This CDR3 is CASSRTLQETQYF. The CDR3 bases are TGTGCCAGCAGCAGGACACTCCAAGAGACCCAGTACTTC.

Many counts were recorded for this clonotype. The chain couples TRBV11-2 to TRBJ2-3; TRBD2 aligns across 8 bases. The CDR3 spans 17 residues. The germline V gene has CDR1 SGHAT and CDR2 FQNNGV. The ends lost 0 bases at V and 4 bases at J; junction bases unmatched: 9. CDR3 protein: CASSLDGGGLGADTQYF. CDR3 DNA: TGTGCCAGCAGCTTAGACGGGGGGGGACTAGGAGCAGATACGCAGTATTTT.

This clonotype has at least ten counts. The rearrangement uses TRBV28 and TRBJ2-1; 13 bases map to TRBD2. Germline loops: CDR1 MDHEN, CDR2 SYDVKM. The CDR3 runs 16 residues. Trimming at V came to 6 bases and at J to 7 bases, leaving 9 bases not matched to a gene. CDR3 loop: CASRKLAGGPGNEQFF. The CDR3 DNA follows: TGTGCCAGCAGGAAACTAGCGGGGGGGCCGGGGAATGAGCAGTTCTTC. Supplemented by reference TRBV28 and TRBJ2-1, the full variable domain reads DVKVTQSSRYLVKRTGEKVFLECVQDMDHENMFWYRQDPGLGLRLIYFSYDVKMKEKGDIPEGYSVSREKKERFSLILESASTNQTSMYLCASRKLAGGPGNEQFFGPGTRLTVL.

This clonotype appeared many times. The rearrangement uses TRBV29-1 and TRBJ2-5, with unresolved D. CDR1 SQVTM and CDR2 ANQGSEA come from the germline V gene. Between the trimmed V and J ends, which lost 1 base and 2 bases, there was a span of 5 bases. The CDR3 runs 12 residues. Here the CDR3 reads CSVEGLQETQYF. The CDR3 DNA follows: TGCAGCGTTGAAGGCCTACAAGAGACCCAGTACTTC.

A single count supports this clonotype. This chain uses TRBV5-6 with TRBJ2-3; TRBD2 aligns across 10 bases. Germline assignment: CDR1 SGHDT and CDR2 YYEEEE. Losses at the gene ends were 6 bases for V and 6 bases for J; bases not matched to a gene: 10. The CDR3 has 15 residues. The CDR3 sequence: CASNLGGLATDTQYF. CDR3 nucleotides: TGTGCCAGCAACTTAGGGGGACTAGCGACTGATACGCAGTATTTT. The variable domain in full, completed from reference TRBV5-6 and TRBJ2-3, reads DAGVTQSPTHLIKTRGQQVTLRCSPKSGHDTVSWYQQALGQGPQFIFQYYEEEERQRGNFPDRFSGHQFPNYSSELNVNALLLGDSALYLCASNLGGLATDTQYFGPGTRLTVL.

This clonotype was counted at least ten times. J is TRBJ1-1 and V is TRBV20-1; TRBD1 agrees at 8 bases. The CDR3 loop spans 11 amino acids. Germline lookup yields CDR1 DFQATT and CDR2 SNEGSKA (reference sequence). Trimming removed 5 bases from V and 12 bases from J; junction bases left unmatched: 8. In DNA form, the CDR3 reads TGCAGTGCTTGGATCGGGACAGGAACTTTCTTT. Translated, it gives CSAWIGTGTFF.